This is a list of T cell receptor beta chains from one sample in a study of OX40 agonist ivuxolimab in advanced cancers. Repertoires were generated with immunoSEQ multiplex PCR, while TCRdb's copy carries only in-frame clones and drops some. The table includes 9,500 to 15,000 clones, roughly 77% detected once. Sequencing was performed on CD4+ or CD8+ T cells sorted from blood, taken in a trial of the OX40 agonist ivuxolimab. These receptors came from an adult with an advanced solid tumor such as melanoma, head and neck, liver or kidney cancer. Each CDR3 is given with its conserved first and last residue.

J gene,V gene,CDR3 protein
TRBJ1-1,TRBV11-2,CASSLGADTEAFF
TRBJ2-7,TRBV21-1,CAILVSGRPSYEQYF
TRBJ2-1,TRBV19,CASSTTGGHEQFF
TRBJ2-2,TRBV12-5,CATRPGQTKFGELFF
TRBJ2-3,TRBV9,CASSGTDHTQYF
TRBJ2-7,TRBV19,CASSMVAGGREQYF
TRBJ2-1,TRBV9,CASSVLAGGSYNEQFF
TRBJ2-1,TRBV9,CASSVALTTNEQFF
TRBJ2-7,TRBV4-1,CASSQEDPVASYEQYF
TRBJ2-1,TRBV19,CASSIGGDYNEQFF
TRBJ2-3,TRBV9,CASSEGTGVDTQYF
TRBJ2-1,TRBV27,CASSTVDTEFYNEQFF
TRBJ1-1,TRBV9,CASSATGLNTEAFF
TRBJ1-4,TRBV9,CASSVAGTANEKLFF
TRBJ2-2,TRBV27,CASSLLGVRRTGELFF
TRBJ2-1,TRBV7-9,CASSLATSSYNEQFF
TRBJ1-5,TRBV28,CASSLWAQPQHF
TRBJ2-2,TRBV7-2,CASSFFREVNGELFF
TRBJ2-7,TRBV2,CASSGGGAFYEQYF
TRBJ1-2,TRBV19,CASSIGGKGYTF
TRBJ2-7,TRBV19,CATLGSSYEQYF
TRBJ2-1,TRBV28,CASSLRRWDLYNEQFF
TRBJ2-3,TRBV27,CASSYILAGGTDTQYF
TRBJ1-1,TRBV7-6,CASSSINTEAFF
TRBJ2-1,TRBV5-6,CASSSGLADSSYNEQFF
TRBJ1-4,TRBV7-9,CASSLAGGSGPTNEKLFF
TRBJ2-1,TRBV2,CASSAWSYNEQFF
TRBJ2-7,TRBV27,CASSYRALAYEQYF
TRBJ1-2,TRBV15,CATSPGGGNYGYTF
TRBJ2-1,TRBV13,CASSSRRGLAGVSGEQFF